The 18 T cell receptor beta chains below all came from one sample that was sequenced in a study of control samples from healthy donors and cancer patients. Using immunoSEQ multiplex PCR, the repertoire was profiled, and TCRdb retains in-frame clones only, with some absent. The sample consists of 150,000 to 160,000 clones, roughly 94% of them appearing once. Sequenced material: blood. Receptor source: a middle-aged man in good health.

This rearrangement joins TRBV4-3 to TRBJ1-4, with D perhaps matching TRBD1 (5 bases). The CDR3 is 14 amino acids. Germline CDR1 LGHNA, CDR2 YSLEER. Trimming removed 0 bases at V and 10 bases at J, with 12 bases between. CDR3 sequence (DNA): TGCGCCAGCAGCCAAGATCGGGACCCCGGAAAACTGTTTTTT. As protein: CASSQDRDPGKLFF.

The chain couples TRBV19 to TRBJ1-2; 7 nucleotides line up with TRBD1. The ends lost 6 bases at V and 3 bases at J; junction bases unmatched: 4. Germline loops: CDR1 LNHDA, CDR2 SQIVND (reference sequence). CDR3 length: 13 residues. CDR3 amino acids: CASSPGTDYGYTF. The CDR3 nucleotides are TGTGCCAGTAGCCCCGGGACAGACTATGGCTACACCTTC.

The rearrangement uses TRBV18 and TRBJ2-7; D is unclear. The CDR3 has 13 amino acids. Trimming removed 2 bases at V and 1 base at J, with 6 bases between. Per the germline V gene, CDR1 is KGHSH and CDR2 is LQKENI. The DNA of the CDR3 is TGTGCCAGCTCACCAGGTCAGTCCTACGAGCAGTACTTC. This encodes CASSPGQSYEQYF.

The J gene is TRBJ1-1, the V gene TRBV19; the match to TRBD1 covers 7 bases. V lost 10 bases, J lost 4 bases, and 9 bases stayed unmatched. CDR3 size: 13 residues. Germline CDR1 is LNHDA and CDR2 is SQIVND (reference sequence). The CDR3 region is CATMNRGRTEAFF. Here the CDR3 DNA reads TGTGCCACCATGAACAGGGGCCGCACTGAAGCTTTCTTT.

CDR3 loop: CASSPGLAGGLDTQYF. Written as DNA, the CDR3 is TGTGCCAGCAGCCCCGGACTAGCGGGGGGACTAGATACGCAGTATTTT. The J gene is TRBJ2-3, the V gene TRBV7-9, with 14 positions matching TRBD2. V trimming: 5 bases; J trimming: 5 bases; junction bases outside the gene matches: 6. The CDR3 spans 16 residues. Germline V gives CDR1 SEHNR, CDR2 FQNEAQ (reference sequence).

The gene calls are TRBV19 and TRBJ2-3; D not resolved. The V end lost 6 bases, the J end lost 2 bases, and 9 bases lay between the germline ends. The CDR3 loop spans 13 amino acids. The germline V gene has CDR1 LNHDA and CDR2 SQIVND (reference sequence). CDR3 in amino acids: CASRVLSTDTQYF. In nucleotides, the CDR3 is TGTGCCAGTAGGGTTTTGTCCACAGATACGCAGTATTTT.

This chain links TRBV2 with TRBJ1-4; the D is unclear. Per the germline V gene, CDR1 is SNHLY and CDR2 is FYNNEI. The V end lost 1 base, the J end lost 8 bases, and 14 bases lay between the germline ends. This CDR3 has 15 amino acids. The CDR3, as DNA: TGTGCCAGCAGTGAAGAGGCAGTCGGGAAGGAAAAACTGTTTTTT. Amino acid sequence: CASSEEAVGKEKLFF.

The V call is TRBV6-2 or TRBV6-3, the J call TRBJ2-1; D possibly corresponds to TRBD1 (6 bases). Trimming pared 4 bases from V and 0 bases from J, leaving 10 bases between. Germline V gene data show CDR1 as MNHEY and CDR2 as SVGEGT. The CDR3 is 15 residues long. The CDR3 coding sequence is TGTGCCAGCAGTTTGCCGGACAGCTCCTACAATGAGCAGTTCTTC. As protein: CASSLPDSSYNEQFF.

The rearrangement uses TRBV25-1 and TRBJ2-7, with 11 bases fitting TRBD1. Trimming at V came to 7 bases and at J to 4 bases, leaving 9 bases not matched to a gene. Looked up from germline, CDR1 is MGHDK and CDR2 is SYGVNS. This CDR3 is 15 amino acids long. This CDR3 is CASKVGTGGIYEQYF. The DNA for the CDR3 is TGTGCCAGCAAAGTCGGGACAGGGGGTATTTACGAGCAGTACTTC.

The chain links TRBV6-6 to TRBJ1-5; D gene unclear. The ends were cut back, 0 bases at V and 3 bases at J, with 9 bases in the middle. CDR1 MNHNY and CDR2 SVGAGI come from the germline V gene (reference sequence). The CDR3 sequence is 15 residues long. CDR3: CASSYSANYNQPQHF. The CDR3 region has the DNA TGTGCCAGCAGTTACTCGGCCAATTACAATCAGCCCCAGCATTTT.

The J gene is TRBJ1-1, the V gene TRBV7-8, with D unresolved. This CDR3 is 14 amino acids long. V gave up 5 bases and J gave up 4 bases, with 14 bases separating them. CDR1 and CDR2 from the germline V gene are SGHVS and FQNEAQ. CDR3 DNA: TGTGCCAGCAGCGTAGGTAACCAAGGCACTGAAGCTTTCTTT. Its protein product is CASSVGNQGTEAFF.

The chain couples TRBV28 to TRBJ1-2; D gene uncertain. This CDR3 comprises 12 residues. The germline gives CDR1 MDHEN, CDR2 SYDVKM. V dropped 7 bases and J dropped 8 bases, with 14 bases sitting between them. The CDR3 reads CASKLKGRGYTF. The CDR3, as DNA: TGTGCCAGCAAATTGAAGGGTAGGGGCTACACCTTC.

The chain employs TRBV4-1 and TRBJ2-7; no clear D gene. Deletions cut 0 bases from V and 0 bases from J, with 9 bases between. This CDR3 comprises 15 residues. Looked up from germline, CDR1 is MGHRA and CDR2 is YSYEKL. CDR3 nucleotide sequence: TGCGCCAGCAGCCAAGATAAGGGCTTCTCCTACGAGCAGTACTTC. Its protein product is CASSQDKGFSYEQYF.

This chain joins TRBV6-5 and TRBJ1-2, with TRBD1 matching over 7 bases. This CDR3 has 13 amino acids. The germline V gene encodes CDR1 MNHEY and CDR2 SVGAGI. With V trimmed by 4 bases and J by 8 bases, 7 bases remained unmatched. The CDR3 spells CASSWEGAGGYTF. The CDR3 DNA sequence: TGTGCCAGCAGTTGGGAGGGGGCGGGAGGCTACACCTTC.

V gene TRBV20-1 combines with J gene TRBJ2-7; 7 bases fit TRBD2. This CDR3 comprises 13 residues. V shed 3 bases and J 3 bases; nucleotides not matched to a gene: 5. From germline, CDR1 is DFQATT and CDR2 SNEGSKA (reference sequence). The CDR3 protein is CSASMSSGYEQYF. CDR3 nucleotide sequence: TGCAGTGCTAGTATGTCTAGCGGCTACGAGCAGTACTTC.

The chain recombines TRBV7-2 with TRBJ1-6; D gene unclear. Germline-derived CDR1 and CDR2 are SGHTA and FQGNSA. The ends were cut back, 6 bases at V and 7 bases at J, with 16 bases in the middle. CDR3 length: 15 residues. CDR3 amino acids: CASRPRTSGNSPLHF. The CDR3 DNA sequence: TGTGCCAGCAGACCGAGGACCTCGGGCAATTCACCCCTCCACTTT.

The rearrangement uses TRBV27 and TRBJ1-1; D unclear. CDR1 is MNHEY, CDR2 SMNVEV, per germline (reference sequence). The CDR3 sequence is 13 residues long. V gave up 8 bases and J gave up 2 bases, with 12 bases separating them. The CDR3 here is CASVSPVNTEAFF. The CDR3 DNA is TGTGCCAGCGTTTCCCCGGTCAACACTGAAGCTTTCTTT.

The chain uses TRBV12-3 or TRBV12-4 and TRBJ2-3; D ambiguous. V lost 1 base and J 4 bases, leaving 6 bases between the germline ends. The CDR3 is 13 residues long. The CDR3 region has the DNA TGTGCCAGCAGTTTAGGCAAGGCAGATACGCAGTATTTT. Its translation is CASSLGKADTQYF.